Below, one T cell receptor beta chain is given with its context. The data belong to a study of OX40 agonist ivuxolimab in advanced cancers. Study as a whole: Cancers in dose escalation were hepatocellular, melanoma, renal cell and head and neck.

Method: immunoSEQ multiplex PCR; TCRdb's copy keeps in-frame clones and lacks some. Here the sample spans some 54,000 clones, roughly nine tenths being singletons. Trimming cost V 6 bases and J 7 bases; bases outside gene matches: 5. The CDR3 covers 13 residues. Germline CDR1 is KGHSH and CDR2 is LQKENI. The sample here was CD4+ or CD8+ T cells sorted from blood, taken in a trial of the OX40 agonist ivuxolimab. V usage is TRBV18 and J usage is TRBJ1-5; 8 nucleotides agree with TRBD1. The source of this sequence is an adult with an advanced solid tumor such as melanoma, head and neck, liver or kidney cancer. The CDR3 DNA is TGTGCCAGCTCGACAGGGGTTCAGCAGCCCCAGCATTTT. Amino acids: CASSTGVQQPQHF.